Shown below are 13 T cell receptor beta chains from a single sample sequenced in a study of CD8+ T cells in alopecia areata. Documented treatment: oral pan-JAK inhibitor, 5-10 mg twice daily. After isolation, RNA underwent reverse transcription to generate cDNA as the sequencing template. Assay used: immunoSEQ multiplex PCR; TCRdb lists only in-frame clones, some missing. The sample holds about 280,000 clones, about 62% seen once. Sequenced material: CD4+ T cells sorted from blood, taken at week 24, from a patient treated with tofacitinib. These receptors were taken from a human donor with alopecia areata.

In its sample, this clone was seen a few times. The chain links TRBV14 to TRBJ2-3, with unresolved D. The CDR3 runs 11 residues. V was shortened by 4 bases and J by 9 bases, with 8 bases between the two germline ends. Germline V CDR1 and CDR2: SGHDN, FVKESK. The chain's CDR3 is CASSPARTQYF. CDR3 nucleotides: TGTGCCAGCAGCCCGGCCCGGACGCAGTATTTT. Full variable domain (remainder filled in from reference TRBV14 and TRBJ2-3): EAGVTQFPSHSVIEKGQTVTLRCDPISGHDNLYWYRRVMGKEIKFLLHFVKESKQDESGMPNNRFLAERTGGTYSTLKVQPAELEDSGVYFCASSPARTQYFGPGTRLTVL.

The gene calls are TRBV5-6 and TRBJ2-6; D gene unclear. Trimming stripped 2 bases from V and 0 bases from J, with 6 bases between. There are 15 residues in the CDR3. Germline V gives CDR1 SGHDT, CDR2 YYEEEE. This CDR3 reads CASSLVPSGANVLTF. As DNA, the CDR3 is TGTGCCAGCAGCTTAGTCCCCTCTGGGGCCAACGTCCTGACTTTC.

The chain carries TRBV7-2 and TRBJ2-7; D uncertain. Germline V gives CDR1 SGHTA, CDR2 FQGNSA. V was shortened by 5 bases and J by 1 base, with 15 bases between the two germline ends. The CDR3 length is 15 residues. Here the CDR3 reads CASSIGLSRSYEQYF. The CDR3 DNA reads TGTGCCAGCAGCATCGGTTTGAGCAGATCCTACGAGCAGTACTTC.

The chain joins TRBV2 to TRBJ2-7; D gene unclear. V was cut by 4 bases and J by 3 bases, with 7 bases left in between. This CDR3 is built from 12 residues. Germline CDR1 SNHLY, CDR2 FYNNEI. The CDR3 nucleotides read TGTGCCAGCAGTGTTCAGCGCTACGAGCAGTACTTC. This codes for CASSVQRYEQYF.

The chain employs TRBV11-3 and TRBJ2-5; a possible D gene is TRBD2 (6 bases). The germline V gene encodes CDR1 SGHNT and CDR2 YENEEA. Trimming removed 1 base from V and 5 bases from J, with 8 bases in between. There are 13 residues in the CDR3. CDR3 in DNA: TGTGCCAGCAGCTTAGTGGAGGGGGAGACCCAGTACTTC. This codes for CASSLVEGETQYF. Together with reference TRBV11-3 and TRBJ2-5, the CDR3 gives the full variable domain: EAGVVQSPRYKIIEKKQPVAFWCNPISGHNTLYWYLQNLGQGPELLIRYENEEAVDDSQLPKDRFSAERLKGVDSTLKIQPAELGDSAVYLCASSLVEGETQYFGPGTRLLVL.

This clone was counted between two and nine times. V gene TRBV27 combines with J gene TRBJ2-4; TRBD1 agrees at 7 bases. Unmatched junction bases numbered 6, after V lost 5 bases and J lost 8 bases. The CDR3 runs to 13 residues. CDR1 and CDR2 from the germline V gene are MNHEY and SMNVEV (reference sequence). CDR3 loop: CASSNRGVDIQYF. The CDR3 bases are TGTGCCAGCAGTAACAGGGGAGTGGACATTCAGTACTTC.

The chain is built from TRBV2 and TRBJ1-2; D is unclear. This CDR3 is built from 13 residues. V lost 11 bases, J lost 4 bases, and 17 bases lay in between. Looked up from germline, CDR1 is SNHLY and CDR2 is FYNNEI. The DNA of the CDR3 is TGTGCCGGCCGCGTCGGCGAAGTCTATGGCTACACCTTC. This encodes CAGRVGEVYGYTF.

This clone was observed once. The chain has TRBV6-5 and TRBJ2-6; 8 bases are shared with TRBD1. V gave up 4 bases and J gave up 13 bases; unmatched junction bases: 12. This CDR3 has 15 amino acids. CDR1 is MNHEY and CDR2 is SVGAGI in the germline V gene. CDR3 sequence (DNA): TGTGCCAGCAGTTCCACCGGGACAGGCCTCCGGGTCCTGACTTTC. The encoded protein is CASSSTGTGLRVLTF.

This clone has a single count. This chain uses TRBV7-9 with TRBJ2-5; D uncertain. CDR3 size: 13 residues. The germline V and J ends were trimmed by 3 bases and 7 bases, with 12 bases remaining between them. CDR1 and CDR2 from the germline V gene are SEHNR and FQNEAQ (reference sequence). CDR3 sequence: CASSFDGPRTQYF. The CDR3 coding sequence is TGTGCCAGCAGCTTCGACGGCCCCAGGACCCAGTACTTC.

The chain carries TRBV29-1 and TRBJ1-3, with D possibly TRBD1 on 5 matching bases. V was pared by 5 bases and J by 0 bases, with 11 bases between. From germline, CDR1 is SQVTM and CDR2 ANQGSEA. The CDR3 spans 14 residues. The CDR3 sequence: CSVSWGSSGNTIYF. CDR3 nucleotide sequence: TGCAGCGTTTCCTGGGGCAGCTCTGGAAACACCATATATTTT.

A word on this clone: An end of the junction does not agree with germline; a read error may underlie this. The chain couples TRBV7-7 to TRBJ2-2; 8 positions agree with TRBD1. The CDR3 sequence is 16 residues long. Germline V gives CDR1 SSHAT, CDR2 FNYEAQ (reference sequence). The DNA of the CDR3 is TGTGCTAGCAGCTTACCACAGGGGGCGAACACCGGGGAGCTGTTTTTT. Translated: CASSLPQGANTGELFF.

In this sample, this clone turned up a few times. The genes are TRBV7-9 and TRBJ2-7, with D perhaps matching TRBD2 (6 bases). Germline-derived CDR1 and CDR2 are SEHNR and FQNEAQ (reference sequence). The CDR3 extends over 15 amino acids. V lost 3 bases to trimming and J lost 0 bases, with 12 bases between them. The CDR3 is CASSFAGTRSYEQYF. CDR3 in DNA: TGTGCCAGCAGCTTCGCGGGGACCCGCTCCTACGAGCAGTACTTC.

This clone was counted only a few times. CDR3 sequence (DNA): TGTGCCAGCAGCTTAGCGTTGACGGATGGAGGGGAAAAACTGTTTTTT. Its protein is CASSLALTDGGEKLFF. The chain combines TRBV7-9 with TRBJ1-4; D uncertain. This CDR3 has 16 amino acids. Germline V gene lookup returns CDR1 SEHNR and CDR2 FQNEAQ (reference sequence). V lost 0 bases, J lost 8 bases, and 16 bases lay in between. The entire variable domain, with the rest obtained from reference TRBV7-9 and TRBJ1-4, is as follows: DTGVSQNPRHKITKRGQNVTFRCDPISEHNRLYWYRQTLGQGPEFLTYFQNEAQLEKSRLLSDRFSAERPKGSFSTLEIQRTEQGDSAMYLCASSLALTDGGEKLFFGSGTQLSVL.